The 11 T cell receptor beta chains presented below share a single source sample, sequenced in a study of T cell responses to AZD1222 COVID-19 vaccine (dated by TCRdb to 2020 to 2022). Libraries came from the immunoSEQ multiplex PCR assay. The source is immuneACCESS, and TCRdb retained only in-frame sequences with V and J called. Part of the clones is not carried over; for the studies checked, unresolved V genes explain less than half of this, and the remainder is unexplained. The sample table lists about 130,000 clones, more than 70% of them with a count of one. The ten largest make up 4.4% of the sample. Sample time point, as interpreted from the label and publication: about 28 days (+/-7) after the second vaccine dose. The sequenced sample was peripheral blood, obtained 28 days after the second AZD1222 dose. These receptor sequences come from an adult who received the AZD1222 COVID-19 vaccine.

In nucleotides, the CDR3 is TGTGCCAGCTCCCCGCGGGACCAATCCTACGAGCAGTACTTC. Protein sequence: CASSPRDQSYEQYF. This chain links TRBV18 with TRBJ2-7, with D possibly matching TRBD2 (6 bases). The V gene's germline CDR1 is KGHSH and CDR2 LQKENI. The CDR3 extends over 14 amino acids. Trimming took off 6 bases at V and 1 base at J, with 13 bases between the two ends. Combining the CDR3 with reference TRBV18 and TRBJ2-7 gives the whole variable domain NAGVMQNPRHLVRRRGQEARLRCSPMKGHSHVYWYRQLPEEGLKFMVYLQKENIIDESGMPKERFSAEFPKEGPSILRIQQVVRGDSAAYFCASSPRDQSYEQYFGPGTRLTVT.

CDR3 region: CASSLGQAAGTIYF. Here the CDR3 DNA reads TGTGCCAGCAGTCTTGGACAGGCCGCGGGCACCATATATTTT. The chain has TRBV28 and TRBJ1-3; 7 bases line up with TRBD1. The CDR3 has 14 residues. Losses at the gene ends were 5 bases for V and 9 bases for J; bases not matched to a gene: 10. The germline V gene has CDR1 MDHEN and CDR2 SYDVKM.

The rearrangement joins TRBV3-1 (or the pseudogene TRBV3-2) to TRBJ2-3; D not certain. Germline CDR1 reads LGHDT; CDR2 reads YNNKEL (reference sequence). CDR3 length: 12 residues. Trimming stripped 4 bases from V and 0 bases from J, with 2 bases between. The CDR3 DNA reads as TGTGCCAGCAGCCCAAGCACAGATACGCAGTATTTT. It codes for CASSPSTDTQYF.

V is TRBV28 and J is TRBJ1-2, with 12 bases identical to TRBD1. This CDR3 is built from 16 residues. The junction had 11 bases not matched to a gene; V was cut back by 4 bases and J by 8 bases. Germline V gene data show CDR1 as MDHEN and CDR2 as SYDVKM. The CDR3 DNA sequence: TGTGCCAGCAGTTCAAACCCGGGACAGGGGGCGCGGGGCTACACCTTC. Translation: CASSSNPGQGARGYTF.

The chain recombines TRBV4-1 with TRBJ1-6; 9 bases map to TRBD1. The CDR3 sequence is 15 residues long. V gave up 5 bases and J gave up 5 bases; unmatched junction bases: 4. Germline-derived CDR1 and CDR2 are MGHRA and YSYEKL. CDR3 region: CASSLQGADNSPLHF. DNA of the CDR3: TGCGCCAGCAGCTTACAGGGGGCCGATAATTCACCCCTCCACTTT.

CDR3 sequence (DNA): TGTGCCAGCAGCTTAAGTACGGGGTTGAACACTGAAGCTTTCTTT. Translated: CASSLSTGLNTEAFF. This sequence joins TRBV7-9 and TRBJ1-1; D uncertain. The CDR3 totals 15 residues. Germline assignment: CDR1 SEHNR and CDR2 FQNEAQ (reference sequence). With 2 bases removed from V and 0 bases from J, the gap between germline ends came to 10 bases.

The chain couples TRBV4-1 to TRBJ1-2; D gene ambiguous. Germline CDR1 reads MGHRA; CDR2 reads YSYEKL. The CDR3 runs to 16 residues. Trimming shortened V by 0 bases and J by 5 bases, and 16 bases separated the two germline ends. This CDR3 is CASSQDPGLAIYGYTF. The DNA for the CDR3 is TGCGCCAGCAGCCAAGATCCCGGACTTGCAATTTATGGCTACACCTTC.

The V call is TRBV21-1, the J call TRBJ1-6. TRBV21-1 represents a pseudogene. The CDR3 runs to 16 residues. The CDR3 DNA is TGTGCCAGCAGCGACCCACCAGCGGGGGATAATTCACCCCTCCACTTT. It is translated as CASSDPPAGDNSPLHF.

The CDR3 sequence is CASRTGGVSNQPQHF. CDR3 nucleotide sequence: TGTGCCAGCAGGACGGGGGGAGTCAGCAATCAGCCCCAGCATTTT. The chain is built from TRBV2 and TRBJ1-5, with D possibly being TRBD1 (5 bases). Germline CDR1 is SNHLY and CDR2 is FYNNEI. CDR3 length: 15 residues. The ends were cut back, 6 bases at V and 1 base at J, with 13 bases in the middle.

The CDR3 sequence is CASSPPKDKLRTSYGYTF. As DNA, the CDR3 is TGTGCCAGCAGTCCCCCTAAGGACAAATTAAGGACGTCATATGGCTACACCTTC. The chain has TRBV6-6 and TRBJ1-2; possible D gene TRBD1, 5 bases. Trimming cost V 5 bases and J 5 bases, with 27 bases left between them. CDR1 and CDR2 from the germline V gene are MNHNY and SVGAGI (reference sequence). The CDR3 spans 18 residues.

The rearrangement links TRBV6-5 to TRBJ1-6, with D perhaps matching TRBD1 (5 bases). Looked up from germline, CDR1 is MNHEY and CDR2 is SVGAGI. The CDR3 is 16 residues long. The V gene lost 3 bases and the J gene lost 4 bases, with 13 bases spanning the gap. CDR3 loop: CASSYKAGGYNSPLHF. In DNA form, the CDR3 reads TGTGCCAGCAGTTATAAGGCGGGGGGTTATAATTCACCCCTCCACTTT.